Listed here are 13 T cell receptor beta chains from one sample, sequenced in a study of cytomegalovirus exposure and HLA in healthy donors. Clones were sequenced by immunoSEQ multiplex PCR, and TCRdb holds only the in-frame ones, with some missing. The sample has roughly 98,000 clones, roughly 87% seen once. The sequenced material came from PBMCs. Receptor source: a young man in good health and CMV-seropositive.

The chain couples TRBV7-2 to TRBJ2-7, with no clear D. The CDR3 contains 12 residues. Between the trimmed V and J ends, which lost 3 bases and 0 bases, there was a span of 3 bases. CDR1 and CDR2 (germline): SGHTA, FQGNSA. This chain's CDR3 is CASSFLSYEQYF. Written as DNA, the CDR3 is TGTGCCAGCAGCTTTCTCTCCTACGAGCAGTACTTC.

This clone was picked up one time. The chain uses TRBV9 and TRBJ2-1; TRBD2 matches at 8 bases. Germline loops: CDR1 SGDLS, CDR2 YYNGEE. Trimming at V came to 0 bases and at J to 8 bases, leaving 7 bases not matched to a gene. The length of the CDR3 is 15 residues. In DNA form, the CDR3 reads TGTGCCAGCAGCGTAGCCGGGACTAGTTTCTATGAGCAGTTCTTC. Translation gives CASSVAGTSFYEQFF.

This chain connects TRBV19 to TRBJ2-7, with TRBD1 matching 8 bases. The CDR3 covers 14 residues. Trimming took 5 bases from V and 1 from J; bases not matched to a gene: 4. Germline assignment: CDR1 LNHDA and CDR2 SQIVND (reference sequence). In DNA form, the CDR3 reads TGTGCCAGTAGTCGGGACAGGCAATCCTACGAGCAGTACTTC. Encoded protein: CASSRDRQSYEQYF.

The V call is TRBV28, the J call TRBJ2-7; no definite D call. The V end lost 2 bases, the J end lost 3 bases, and 8 bases lay between the germline ends. The CDR3 covers 13 residues. Germline V lookup: CDR1 MDHEN, CDR2 SYDVKM. CDR3 loop: CASSLNSGYEQYF. CDR3 nucleotide sequence: TGTGCCAGCAGTTTAAATAGTGGCTACGAGCAGTACTTC.

This clone was recorded once. The chain uses TRBV29-1 and TRBJ2-7; 7 bases map to TRBD2. The germline gives CDR1 SQVTM, CDR2 ANQGSEA. The length of the CDR3 is 14 residues. Trimming at V came to 7 bases and at J to 0 bases, leaving 9 bases not matched to a gene. The CDR3 sequence is CSGAPSGSSYEQYF. CDR3 nucleotides: TGCAGCGGGGCCCCTAGCGGCTCCTCCTACGAGCAGTACTTC.

The genes are TRBV4-2 and TRBJ2-4; possible D gene TRBD1, 6 bases. V lost 0 bases to trimming and J lost 3 bases, with 12 bases between them. The germline CDR1 and CDR2 sequences are LGHNA and YNFKEQ. The CDR3 consists of 16 residues. The CDR3, as DNA: TGTGCCAGCAGCCAAGAGTGGGGGCTGGGCAAAAACATTCAGTACTTC. This encodes CASSQEWGLGKNIQYF.

This chain joins TRBV7-8 and TRBJ2-7, with 9 bases fitting TRBD2. Germline V gene lookup returns CDR1 SGHVS and CDR2 FQNEAQ. Losses at the gene ends were 2 bases for V and 4 bases for J; bases not matched to a gene: 9. The CDR3 extends over 16 amino acids. In DNA form, the CDR3 reads TGTGCCAGCAGCTTACCATCTAGCGGGATTATTTACGAGCAGTACTTC. This encodes CASSLPSSGIIYEQYF.

V gene TRBV4-1 combines with J gene TRBJ2-1, with D maybe TRBD1 (6 bases). Per the germline V gene, CDR1 is MGHRA and CDR2 is YSYEKL. The V end lost 4 bases, the J end lost 0 bases, and 13 bases lay between the germline ends. The CDR3 covers 16 residues. Written as DNA, the CDR3 is TGCGCCAGCAGCCGCGCGGACAGAAGCTCCTACAATGAGCAGTTCTTC. It specifies CASSRADRSSYNEQFF.

The chain uses TRBV7-9 and TRBJ2-2, with a tentative D call TRBD1 (6 bases). There are 16 residues in the CDR3. The germline V gene has CDR1 SEHNR and CDR2 FQNEAQ (reference sequence). V was cut by 5 bases and J by 4 bases, with 17 bases left in between. CDR3 nucleotide sequence: TGTGCCAGCAGCCGACTCGGGACACTGTCCACCGGGGAGCTGTTTTTT. It yields the protein CASSRLGTLSTGELFF.

The chain links TRBV25-1 to TRBJ2-2; 11 nucleotides match TRBD2. This CDR3 contains 18 residues. V lost 4 bases to trimming and J lost 3 bases; unmatched junction nucleotides: 10. Germline lookup yields CDR1 MGHDK and CDR2 SYGVNS. For the CDR3, the DNA is TGTGCCAGCAGTGGGGGAATAGCGGGAGGGCAGTACACCGGGGAGCTGTTTTTT. Protein: CASSGGIAGGQYTGELFF.

The chain carries TRBV19 and TRBJ2-1, with 8 bases that match TRBD1. This CDR3 spans 16 amino acids. With V trimmed by 4 bases and J by 0 bases, 5 bases remained unmatched. The V gene's germline CDR1 is LNHDA and CDR2 SQIVND (reference sequence). Here the CDR3 DNA reads TGTGCCAGTAGTACAGGGGGCCGTAGCTCCTACAATGAGCAGTTCTTC. This sequence encodes CASSTGGRSSYNEQFF.

This rearrangement joins TRBV6-6 to TRBJ2-2; the D is unclear. V was shortened by 2 bases and J by 9 bases, with 4 bases between the two germline ends. CDR3 size: 11 residues. Germline V gene sequence: CDR1 MNHNY, CDR2 SVGAGI (reference sequence). As DNA, the CDR3 is TGTGCCAGCAGTTACCGGTGGGAGCTGTTTTTT. Its protein product is CASSYRWELFF.

V and J are TRBV28 and TRBJ1-5, with 10 bases aligning to TRBD1. In germline, CDR1 is MDHEN, CDR2 SYDVKM. The CDR3 is 16 amino acids. V trimming: 5 bases; J trimming: 5 bases; junction bases outside the gene matches: 9. CDR3 protein: CASSESDRGTHQPQHF. CDR3 coding DNA: TGTGCCAGCAGTGAATCGGACAGGGGGACCCATCAGCCCCAGCATTTT.